Included here is one T cell receptor beta chain sequence, with context. Its antigen is undetermined. Other DNA sequences in the sample encode the same CDR3. The record originates from a study of beta chain features in type 1 diabetes. Study as a whole: Analysis included around 100 million sorted cells drawn from all samples. Study-wide results and caveats: Type 1 diabetes patients had moderately but significantly shorter TCRB CDR3s in all four CD4+ subsets.

V shed 2 bases and J 2 bases; nucleotides not matched to a gene: 0. Germline V gene data show CDR1 as KGHSH and CDR2 as LQKENI. This CDR3 is 14 amino acids long. Expressed TCRB transcripts were sequenced because the entire RNA isolate underwent reverse transcription. The study sequenced naive, central memory and regulatory T cell samples to an average of approximately 3.5 million reads. Data came from immunoSEQ multiplex PCR; TCRdb stores just in-frame clones and leaves some out. The repertoire has 200,000 to 300,000 clones, 13% to 15% of them found once; the top ten carry more than 0.02%. Sequencing was done on a sample of naive CD4+ T cells from blood. This TCR was recovered from a woman in her thirties or forties in good health. The gene calls are TRBV18 and TRBJ2-7; 10 nucleotides match TRBD1. The DNA for the CDR3 is TGTGCCAGCTCACCAGGGACAGGGGCCTACGAGCAGTACTTC. Amino acid sequence: CASSPGTGAYEQYF. The full variable domain, rest sourced from reference TRBV18 and TRBJ2-7, is NAGVMQNPRHLVRRRGQEARLRCSPMKGHSHVYWYRQLPEEGLKFMVYLQKENIIDESGMPKERFSAEFPKEGPSILRIQQVVRGDSAAYFCASSPGTGAYEQYFGPGTRLTVT.